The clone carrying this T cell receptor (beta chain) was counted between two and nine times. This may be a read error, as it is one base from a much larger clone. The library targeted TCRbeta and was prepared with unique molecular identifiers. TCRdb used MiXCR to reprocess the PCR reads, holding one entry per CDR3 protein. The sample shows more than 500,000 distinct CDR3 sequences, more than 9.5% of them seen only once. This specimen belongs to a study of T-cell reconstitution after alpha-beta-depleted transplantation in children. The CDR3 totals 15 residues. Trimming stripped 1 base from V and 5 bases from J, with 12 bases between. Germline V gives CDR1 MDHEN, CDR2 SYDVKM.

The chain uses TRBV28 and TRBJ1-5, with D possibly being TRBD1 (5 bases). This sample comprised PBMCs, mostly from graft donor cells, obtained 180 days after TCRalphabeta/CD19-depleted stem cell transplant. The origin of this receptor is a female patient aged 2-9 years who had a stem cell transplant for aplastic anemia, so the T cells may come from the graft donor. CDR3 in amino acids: CASSLSGGSDQPQHF. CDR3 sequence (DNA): TGTGCCAGCAGTTTATCGGGGGGGAGCGATCAGCCCCAGCATTTT.